The rows below give T cell receptor beta chains drawn from one sample of a study of blood T cell repertoires in COVID-19. Profiled with immunoSEQ multiplex PCR; TCRdb holds only in-frame clones, not every one. In the table there are some 110,000 clones, 86% of which are singletons. Sequenced sample: peripheral blood. All receptors derive from a man in his forties with acute or convalescent COVID-19. The CDR3 runs from the conserved cysteine through the conserved F or W.

CDR3aa: CASSFMGQGKQYF
j_gene: TRBJ2-7
v_gene: TRBV5-6

CDR3aa: CASSPPPPGLVSYNEQFF
j_gene: TRBJ2-1
v_gene: TRBV27

CDR3aa: CASSFAWGTRDSRETQYF
j_gene: TRBJ2-5
v_gene: TRBV7-9

CDR3aa: CAWSSADYPHEQYF
j_gene: TRBJ2-7
v_gene: TRBV30

CDR3aa: CAWDSTSRYNEQFF
j_gene: TRBJ2-1
v_gene: TRBV30

CDR3aa: CASSPRQDYGYTF
j_gene: TRBJ1-2
v_gene: TRBV5-1

CDR3aa: CSASQGLNNSPLHF
j_gene: TRBJ1-6
v_gene: TRBV20-1

CDR3aa: CASSPTSDRGETQYF
j_gene: TRBJ2-5
v_gene: TRBV9

CDR3aa: CASSLQGGETQYF
j_gene: TRBJ2-5
v_gene: TRBV18

CDR3aa: CAWTSGIRPYEQYF
j_gene: TRBJ2-7
v_gene: TRBV30

CDR3aa: CASSFLRGSLDIQYF
j_gene: TRBJ2-4
v_gene: TRBV5-1

CDR3aa: CASSERDRATDTQYF
j_gene: TRBJ2-3
v_gene: TRBV6-4

CDR3aa: CASSPDNRGRAFF
j_gene: TRBJ1-1
v_gene: TRBV9

CDR3aa: CASSQDLSSGADFTYEQYF
j_gene: TRBJ2-7
v_gene: TRBV4-2

CDR3aa: CASSLYRGGNSPLHF
j_gene: TRBJ1-6
v_gene: TRBV7-2

CDR3aa: CASSAVRTGKGYTF
j_gene: TRBJ1-2
v_gene: TRBV5-6